Listed here are 5 T cell receptor beta chains from one sample, sequenced in a study of beta chain features in type 1 diabetes. General study results and limits: TCRB CDR3s from Type 1 diabetes patients were moderately but significantly shorter in all four CD4+ subsets.

Their cognate antigens are unknown. The isolated RNA, all of it, was reverse transcribed, so expressed TCRB transcripts were what got sequenced. Repertoires were generated with immunoSEQ multiplex PCR, while TCRdb's copy carries only in-frame clones and drops some. The sample shows some 160,000 clones, around 8.4% of them seen only once. Sequencing used central memory CD4+ T cells from blood. The receptor source for this set is a woman between 18 and 29 years old with type 1 diabetes.

The chain couples TRBV30 to TRBJ2-5; 9 nucleotides align to TRBD2. CDR3 size: 14 residues. Looked up from germline, CDR1 is GTSNPN and CDR2 is SVGIG (reference sequence). The junction had 5 bases not matched to a gene; V was cut back by 5 bases and J by 1 base. The CDR3 is CAWGNSGSQETQYF. CDR3 bases: TGTGCCTGGGGAAATAGCGGGAGCCAAGAGACCCAGTACTTC.

The chain joins TRBV2 to TRBJ1-4; tentative D call: TRBD1 (6 bases). There are 17 residues in the CDR3. With 7 bases removed from V and 1 base from J, the gap between germline ends came to 19 bases. Germline loops: CDR1 SNHLY, CDR2 FYNNEI. The CDR3 sequence is CASKMAGAIGTNEKLFF. CDR3 bases: TGTGCCAGCAAAATGGCAGGGGCGATCGGAACTAATGAAAAACTGTTTTTT.

V usage is TRBV7-6 and J usage is TRBJ2-1; 7 nucleotides match TRBD2. Germline V gives CDR1 SGHVS, CDR2 FNYEAQ. J was trimmed by 4 bases and V by 5 bases; bases with no gene match: 11. The CDR3 sequence is 16 residues long. CDR3 residues: CASSEIAGNGYNEQFF. The DNA of the CDR3 is TGTGCCAGCAGCGAAATAGCGGGTAACGGGTACAATGAGCAGTTCTTC.

This clone turned up a few times. V usage is TRBV5-1 and J usage is TRBJ2-3; no reliable D call. This CDR3 has 11 residues. The germline V gene encodes CDR1 SGHRS and CDR2 YFSETQ. V was cut by 2 bases and J by 5 bases, with 3 bases left in between. The CDR3 bases are TGCGCCAGCAGCTTCGGAGATACGCAGTATTTT. It codes for CASSFGDTQYF.

This chain links TRBV11-3 with TRBJ2-5, with D maybe TRBD2 (6 bases). Germline V gives CDR1 SGHNT, CDR2 YENEEA. The CDR3 extends over 15 amino acids. With 5 bases removed from V and 3 bases from J, the gap between germline ends came to 16 bases. CDR3 coding DNA: TGTGCCAGCAGCACGTTTTCGGGCGGGAAAGAGACCCAGTACTTC. It yields the protein CASSTFSGGKETQYF.